Each of the 24 T cell receptor beta chains below was sequenced from the same sample in a study of blood T cell repertoires in COVID-19. Data came from immunoSEQ multiplex PCR; TCRdb stores just in-frame clones and leaves some out. The sample lists approximately 100,000 clones, approximately 90% occurring once. Source material: peripheral blood. Receptor source: a human donor with COVID-19, enrolled during active disease. The donor label of this sample is uncertain.

The V and J genes are TRBV29-1 and TRBJ2-2; D ambiguous. CDR3 length equals 14 residues. Per the germline V gene, CDR1 is SQVTM and CDR2 is ANQGSEA. The V end was cut by 7 bases, the J end by 1 base, with 13 bases between. The CDR3 DNA sequence: TGCAGCGCCACCGCTCGAGGGAACACCGGGGAGCTGTTTTTT. Translation gives CSATARGNTGELFF.

The J gene is TRBJ2-5, the V gene TRBV19, with a possible D match to TRBD2 (6 bases). Per the germline V gene, CDR1 is LNHDA and CDR2 is SQIVND (reference sequence). The V end was cut by 5 bases, the J end by 5 bases, with 12 bases between. CDR3 length: 13 amino acids. The CDR3 DNA sequence: TGTGCCAGTAGTCCAGGGAGGTTGGAGACCCAGTACTTC. Protein product: CASSPGRLETQYF.

This CDR3 reads CASSQGQYNEQFF. In DNA form, the CDR3 reads TGTGCCAGCAGCCAGGGACAGTACAATGAGCAGTTCTTC. This sequence joins TRBV14 and TRBJ2-1; 7 nucleotides align to TRBD1. This CDR3 spans 13 amino acids. J lost 4 bases, V lost 3 bases, and 0 bases had no gene match. Germline CDR1 and CDR2: SGHDN and FVKESK.

The chain is built from TRBV2 and TRBJ1-2; D remains unclear. V lost 3 bases to trimming and J lost 2 bases, with 10 bases between them. The germline gives CDR1 SNHLY, CDR2 FYNNEI. The CDR3 contains 14 residues. The CDR3 nucleotides read TGTGCCAGCAGTGATACCGGGGAGAACTATGGCTACACCTTC. The encoded protein is CASSDTGENYGYTF.

The V and J genes are TRBV3-1 (or the pseudogene TRBV3-2) and TRBJ1-5; D remains unclear. CDR3 size: 13 residues. Germline CDR1 reads LGHDT; CDR2 reads YNNKEL (reference sequence). Trimming cost V 0 bases and J 5 bases, with 5 bases left between them. The chain's CDR3 is CASSQDNYQPQHF. The CDR3 DNA sequence: TGTGCCAGCAGCCAAGATAATTATCAGCCCCAGCATTTT.

The chain links TRBV25-1 to TRBJ2-2; 7 bases line up with TRBD1. Germline-derived CDR1 and CDR2 are MGHDK and SYGVNS. Unmatched junction bases numbered 11, after V lost 3 bases and J lost 7 bases. This CDR3 comprises 16 residues. The CDR3 DNA follows: TGTGCCAGCAGTGACCGACAGGGAAGGTCTGGCGGGGAGCTGTTTTTT. Its translation is CASSDRQGRSGGELFF.

This chain links TRBV9 with TRBJ1-3; D is ambiguous. The CDR3 is 16 amino acids. V dropped 0 bases and J dropped 4 bases, with 14 bases sitting between them. From germline, CDR1 is SGDLS and CDR2 YYNGEE. DNA for the CDR3: TGTGCCAGCAGCGTAGGGGCATCCGATTGGGGAAACACCATATATTTT. It specifies CASSVGASDWGNTIYF.

V and J are TRBV5-4 and TRBJ1-1; TRBD1 matches 7 bases. Looked up from germline, CDR1 is SGHNT and CDR2 is YYREEE (reference sequence). The CDR3 runs 14 residues. Losses at the gene ends were 4 bases for V and 6 bases for J; bases not matched to a gene: 9. This CDR3 is CASSLLTGTAEAFF. The CDR3 nucleotides read TGTGCCAGCAGCCTTCTGACAGGGACGGCTGAAGCTTTCTTT. Supplemented by reference TRBV5-4 and TRBJ1-1, the full variable domain reads ETGVTQSPTHLIKTRGQQVTLRCSSQSGHNTVSWYQQALGQGPQFIFQYYREEENGRGNFPPRFSGLQFPNYSSELNVNALELDDSALYLCASSLLTGTAEAFFGQGTRLTVV.

The J gene is TRBJ1-6, the V gene TRBV7-9, with 7 positions matching TRBD1. The CDR3 contains 17 residues. Germline loops: CDR1 SEHNR, CDR2 FQNEAQ (reference sequence). J gave up 0 bases and V 5 bases, and 7 bases lay outside the gene matches. CDR3 residues: CASSIVTGSSYNSPLHF. In nucleotides, the CDR3 is TGTGCCAGCAGCATTGTGACAGGGAGCTCCTATAATTCACCCCTCCACTTT.

This clone was observed a single time. The gene calls are TRBV18 and TRBJ1-1, with 11 bases that match TRBD1. Germline V gene data show CDR1 as KGHSH and CDR2 as LQKENI. Losses at the gene ends were 1 base for V and 6 bases for J; bases not matched to a gene: 13. The CDR3 contains 18 residues. CDR3 in DNA: TGTGCCAGCTCACCACTACCATCAGGACCGGGACAGGGGGCTGAAGCTTTCTTT. It encodes CASSPLPSGPGQGAEAFF.

The chain recombines TRBV10-1 with TRBJ1-3, with unresolved D. The germline V gene has CDR1 WNHNN and CDR2 SYGVQD (reference sequence). The CDR3 has 13 amino acids. V dropped 2 bases and J dropped 3 bases, with 5 bases sitting between them. CDR3 amino acids: CASSEAVGNTIYF. In DNA, the CDR3 is TGCGCCAGCAGTGAGGCGGTTGGAAACACCATATATTTT.

This clone came up once. The chain recombines TRBV7-3 with TRBJ2-7; TRBD1 aligns across 7 bases. J was trimmed by 2 bases and V by 2 bases; bases with no gene match: 0. CDR1 and CDR2 (germline): SGHTA, FQGTGA. CDR3 size: 13 residues. The CDR3 DNA sequence: TGTGCCAGCAGCTTAGACAGGGCCTACGAGCAGTACTTC. Its protein product is CASSLDRAYEQYF.

This chain links TRBV6-5 with TRBJ1-4, with 8 bases lining up with TRBD1. The CDR3 is 14 residues long. Unmatched junction bases numbered 4, after V lost 5 bases and J lost 5 bases. CDR1 is MNHEY and CDR2 is SVGAGI in the germline V gene. CDR3 sequence: CASSRQGLNEKLFF. The DNA for the CDR3 is TGTGCCAGCAGTAGACAGGGGTTAAATGAAAAACTGTTTTTT.

J is TRBJ2-7 and V is TRBV5-1, with D perhaps TRBD1 (6 bases). Germline V gene lookup returns CDR1 SGHRS and CDR2 YFSETQ. The CDR3 is 14 amino acids. V shed 5 bases and J shed 3 bases, with 15 bases lying between them. CDR3 in DNA: TGCGCCAGCAGGGGGGCTTTAGCGAGCTACGAGCAGTACTTC. It is translated as CASRGALASYEQYF.

This clone was observed once. The chain combines TRBV30 with TRBJ1-2; the match to TRBD1 covers 8 bases. The length of the CDR3 is 14 residues. V dropped 4 bases and J dropped 4; count of bases not matched to a gene: 8. From germline, CDR1 is GTSNPN and CDR2 SVGIG (reference sequence). This CDR3 is CAWNQGANPYGYTF. The CDR3 nucleotides are TGTGCCTGGAACCAGGGGGCGAACCCCTATGGCTACACCTTC.

The V and J genes are TRBV19 and TRBJ1-2, with 8 bases that match TRBD1. The germline V gene has CDR1 LNHDA and CDR2 SQIVND (reference sequence). The CDR3 covers 14 residues. The trim removed 9 bases at V and 2 bases at J, leaving 8 bases unmatched. This CDR3 reads CASESRGRNYGYTF. The CDR3 DNA follows: TGTGCCAGCGAATCCAGGGGGCGGAACTATGGCTACACCTTC.

The chain carries TRBV27 and TRBJ1-5; D unclear. CDR3 size: 15 residues. The V and J ends lost 2 bases and 2 bases respectively, with 10 bases between them. CDR1 and CDR2 from the germline V gene are MNHEY and SMNVEV (reference sequence). CDR3 amino acids: CASSLAPTGNQPQHF. CDR3 coding DNA: TGTGCCAGCAGTTTAGCACCTACGGGCAATCAGCCCCAGCATTTT.

The chain carries TRBV5-1 and TRBJ2-5; tentatively, D is TRBD1 (6 bases). This CDR3 is built from 15 residues. Between the trimmed V and J ends, which lost 1 base and 3 bases, there was a span of 13 bases. From germline, CDR1 is SGHRS and CDR2 YFSETQ. The CDR3 nucleotides read TGCGCCAGCAGCTTGAGGCAGGGGCGCGAAGAGACCCAGTACTTC. Protein product: CASSLRQGREETQYF.

V and J are TRBV5-1 and TRBJ1-1; TRBD1 matches at 10 bases. The CDR3 is 15 amino acids. V dropped 4 bases and J dropped 1; count of bases not matched to a gene: 4. Germline CDR1 and CDR2: SGHRS and YFSETQ. CDR3 nucleotides: TGCGCCAGCAGCGTGACAGGGGGCTCGAACACTGAAGCTTTCTTT. Amino acid sequence: CASSVTGGSNTEAFF.

This chain connects TRBV7-2 to TRBJ1-1; D gene unclear. The CDR3 runs 14 residues. Trimming shortened V by 5 bases and J by 5 bases, and 15 bases separated the two germline ends. Germline loops: CDR1 SGHTA, CDR2 FQGNSA. The CDR3 region has the DNA TGTGCCAGCAGCCTCGTCACAGAGGGAACTGAAGCTTTCTTT. It translates to CASSLVTEGTEAFF.

In regard to this clone: One junction end disagrees with the germline gene, perhaps due to a read error. The rearrangement joins TRBV7-7 to TRBJ1-5; weak D call: TRBD1 (5 bases). Germline V gene data show CDR1 as SSHAT and CDR2 as FNYEAQ (reference sequence). The CDR3 is made up of 15 amino acids. CDR3 in DNA: TGTGCTAGCAGGGACGGAGGGCCTAGCAATCAGCCCCAGCATTTT. Encoded protein: CASRDGGPSNQPQHF.

Of note for this clone: One end of the junction does not line up with germline, which may come from a read error. The CDR3 DNA reads as TGTGCCAGCAACTTATATTTTGGCTCCCGAGAAGCTTTCTTT. This codes for CASNLYFGSREAFF. The gene calls are TRBV11-2 and TRBJ1-1; D call uncertain. The CDR3 runs 14 residues. Germline V CDR1 and CDR2: SGHAT, FQNNGV. The full variable domain, its missing parts supplied by reference TRBV11-2 and TRBJ1-1, is EAGVAQSPRYKIIEKRQSVAFWCNPISGHATLYWYQQILGQGPKLLIQFQNNGVVDDSQLPKDRFSAERLKGVDSTLKIQPAKLEDSAVYLCASNLYFGSREAFFGQGTRLTVV.

The chain recombines TRBV19 with TRBJ1-2, with D possibly being TRBD1 (6 bases). The CDR3 totals 13 residues. The ends were cut back, 10 bases at V and 3 bases at J, with 15 bases in the middle. Germline V gives CDR1 LNHDA, CDR2 SQIVND (reference sequence). CDR3 DNA: TGTGCCACCAAACTGGACAGCTACTATGGCTACACCTTC. It codes for CATKLDSYYGYTF.

This clone was recorded once. V is TRBV5-1 and J is TRBJ1-1; 12 nucleotides match TRBD1. This CDR3 has 16 amino acids. Germline trimming cut 0 bases from V and 6 bases from J; bases unmatched to any gene: 6. Germline-derived CDR1 and CDR2 are SGHRS and YFSETQ. The CDR3 here is CASSLAGTGGVSEAFF. In nucleotides, the CDR3 is TGCGCCAGCAGCTTGGCCGGGACAGGGGGCGTTTCTGAAGCTTTCTTT.